Sequencing of this TCR beta chain was carried out in a study of blood T cell repertoires in COVID-19. TCRdb keeps only in-frame clones here, not all; method: immunoSEQ multiplex PCR. The sample includes about 41,000 clones, around 83% of them seen just once. Deletions cut 0 bases from V and 5 bases from J, with 5 bases between. Germline CDR1 is LNHNV and CDR2 is YYDKDF (reference sequence). The CDR3 runs to 13 residues. This receptor was taken from a woman older than 75 with active or convalescent COVID-19. This rearrangement joins TRBV15 to TRBJ1-5; D not certain. The sample comprised peripheral blood. The CDR3 DNA reads TGTGCCACCAGCAGAGATCCGGATCAGCCCCAGCATTTT. This codes for CATSRDPDQPQHF.